These 25 T cell receptor beta chains came from one sample sequenced in a study of T cells after yellow fever vaccination. Each CDR3 protein is one row after TCRdb ran MiXCR on the 5' RACE reads. The sample holds just under 600,000 distinct CDR3 sequences, about 14% seen once. Sequencing was performed on PBMCs, taken on the day of the yellow fever booster vaccination. The receptors shown here come from a man aged 25 to 40 who received the YFV17D yellow fever vaccine.

The chain carries TRBV6-5 and TRBJ1-3; D is unresolved. Trimming took off 0 bases at V and 4 bases at J, with 13 bases between the two ends. Germline V gene sequence: CDR1 MNHEY, CDR2 SVGAGI. This CDR3 has 16 residues. Here the CDR3 DNA reads TGTGCCAGCAGTTACTCGTTGGGTTCTGGGGGAAACACCATATATTTT. Translating gives CASSYSLGSGGNTIYF.

This clonotype has a handful of counts. The chain uses TRBV20-1 and TRBJ1-5; no clear D gene. The CDR3 sequence is 13 residues long. Trimming removed 3 bases at V and 8 bases at J, with 14 bases between. Per the germline V gene, CDR1 is DFQATT and CDR2 is SNEGSKA (reference sequence). For the CDR3, the DNA is TGCAGTGCTAGGAGAGGGTTAAGAGAGCCCCAGCATTTT. This sequence encodes CSARRGLREPQHF.

This clonotype has a count of ten or more. V and J are TRBV20-1 and TRBJ2-3; 12 nucleotides agree with TRBD2. Germline-derived CDR1 and CDR2 are DFQATT and SNEGSKA (reference sequence). V shed 5 bases, J shed 3 bases, and the junction held 6 bases outside the gene matches. CDR3 length equals 15 residues. Here the CDR3 DNA reads TGCAGTGCTCAACGGACTAGCGGGGAAACAGATACGCAGTATTTT. Residues: CSAQRTSGETDTQYF.

This CDR3 is CASSLFTGGDEKLFF. The DNA of the CDR3 is TGCGCCAGCAGCTTGTTCACAGGGGGTGATGAAAAACTGTTTTTT. The chain combines TRBV5-1 with TRBJ1-4; TRBD1 agrees at 8 bases. Germline V gene sequence: CDR1 SGHRS, CDR2 YFSETQ. The CDR3 spans 15 residues. V trimming: 1 base; J trimming: 6 bases; junction bases outside the gene matches: 5.

The CDR3 DNA follows: TGTGCCAGCAGTAACGACAGGGGGCTTCTCAATGAGCAGTTCTTC. Protein: CASSNDRGLLNEQFF. The chain recombines TRBV6-5 with TRBJ2-1; 10 bases map to TRBD1. The CDR3 consists of 15 residues. The germline V gene has CDR1 MNHEY and CDR2 SVGAGI. The ends lost 5 bases at V and 6 bases at J; junction bases unmatched: 7.

The chain couples TRBV6-5 to TRBJ2-5; no clear D. The germline CDR1 and CDR2 sequences are MNHEY and SVGAGI. V dropped 0 bases and J dropped 2 bases, with 10 bases sitting between them. This CDR3 is built from 15 residues. In nucleotides, the CDR3 is TGTGCCAGCAGTTACTCGAGCGTCGAACAAGAGACCCAGTACTTC. It is translated as CASSYSSVEQETQYF.

This chain joins TRBV4-3 and TRBJ1-3; 9 positions agree with TRBD1. The CDR3 length is 13 residues. V shed 0 bases and J 11 bases; nucleotides not matched to a gene: 2. The germline CDR1 and CDR2 sequences are LGHNA and YSLEER. The DNA for the CDR3 is TGCGCCAGCAGCCAAGACCGGACAGGGGCCATATATTTT. This sequence encodes CASSQDRTGAIYF.

The rearrangement uses TRBV20-1 and TRBJ2-7; 7 bases fit TRBD2. This CDR3 comprises 14 residues. Germline CDR1 is DFQATT and CDR2 is SNEGSKA (reference sequence). The V segment lost 6 bases and the J segment 6 bases; nucleotides outside the gene matches: 14. This CDR3 reads CSATSQRDGFEQYF. In DNA form, the CDR3 reads TGCAGTGCCACCAGCCAGCGGGACGGCTTCGAGCAGTACTTC.

This chain joins TRBV28 and TRBJ2-7; 10 bases map to TRBD1. Germline CDR1 is MDHEN and CDR2 is SYDVKM. Germline trimming cut 7 bases from V and 2 bases from J; bases unmatched to any gene: 5. This CDR3 has 14 amino acids. Written as DNA, the CDR3 is TGTGCCAGCATGCCGGGACAGGGGCCCTACGAGCAGTACTTC. The encoded protein is CASMPGQGPYEQYF. The full variable domain, rest sourced from reference TRBV28 and TRBJ2-7, is DVKVTQSSRYLVKRTGEKVFLECVQDMDHENMFWYRQDPGLGLRLIYFSYDVKMKEKGDIPEGYSVSREKKERFSLILESASTNQTSMYLCASMPGQGPYEQYFGPGTRLTVT.

This clonotype was detected ten times or more. The chain combines TRBV10-3 with TRBJ2-1, with D hard to call. The CDR3 contains 11 residues. V was trimmed by 3 bases and J by 7 bases, leaving 4 bases between them. Germline CDR1 and CDR2: ENHRY and SYGVKD. CDR3 residues: CAISEPNEQFF. The DNA of the CDR3 is TGTGCCATCAGTGAACCGAATGAGCAGTTCTTC.

This clonotype has just a few counts. The chain employs TRBV6-2 or TRBV6-3 and TRBJ2-2; D uncertain. The V end was cut by 6 bases, the J end by 3 bases, with 5 bases between. Per the germline V gene, CDR1 is MNHEY and CDR2 is SVGEGT. The CDR3 spans 12 residues. CDR3 region: CASRKDTGELFF. CDR3 DNA sequence: TGTGCCAGCAGGAAGGACACCGGGGAGCTGTTTTTT.

The chain couples TRBV29-1 to TRBJ1-4; a weak D match, TRBD1 (6 bases). The CDR3 has 13 residues. CDR1 SQVTM and CDR2 ANQGSEA come from the germline V gene. V was shortened by 7 bases and J by 4 bases, with 13 bases between the two germline ends. CDR3 region: CSATRGGNEKLFF. As DNA, the CDR3 is TGCAGCGCCACCAGGGGAGGTAATGAAAAACTGTTTTTT.

This chain joins TRBV7-9 and TRBJ2-5; a possible D gene is TRBD2 (6 bases). Trimming took off 5 bases at V and 12 bases at J, with 13 bases between the two ends. The germline V gene encodes CDR1 SEHNR and CDR2 FQNEAQ (reference sequence). The CDR3 has 11 residues. For the CDR3, the DNA is TGTGCCAGCAGCCCTAGACTAGAAAAGTACTTC. Its translation is CASSPRLEKYF.

This clonotype has only a few counts. The V call is TRBV24-1, the J call TRBJ2-3; 7 bases match TRBD1. Trimming cost V 1 base and J 3 bases; bases outside gene matches: 6. This CDR3 has 16 amino acids. CDR1 and CDR2 from the germline V gene are KGHDR and SFDVKD. CDR3 bases: TGTGCCACCAGTGATTTAAGACAGGGTGGAACAGATACGCAGTATTTT. Amino acid sequence: CATSDLRQGGTDTQYF.

This clonotype was found a few times. V and J are TRBV4-2 and TRBJ2-3; 12 nucleotides match TRBD2. With 4 bases clipped from V and 0 bases from J, the junction kept 8 bases outside the gene matches. CDR1 and CDR2 from the germline V gene are LGHNA and YNFKEQ. CDR3 length equals 18 residues. The CDR3 DNA reads as TGTGCCAGCAGCCCCGGGACTAGCGGGCCGCCTAGCACAGATACGCAGTATTTT. Its translation is CASSPGTSGPPSTDTQYF.

This clonotype has at least ten counts. The chain uses TRBV10-3 and TRBJ2-7, with D uncertain. The CDR3 consists of 13 residues. CDR1 ENHRY and CDR2 SYGVKD come from the germline V gene. Trimming pared 3 bases from V and 2 bases from J, leaving 8 bases between. This chain's CDR3 is CAISEDSAYEQYF. The CDR3 coding sequence is TGTGCCATCAGTGAAGACTCAGCCTACGAGCAGTACTTC.

At least ten counts were recorded for this clonotype. An end of the junction differs from the germline gene, which may be a read error. This chain uses TRBV9 with TRBJ2-7; D remains unclear. The CDR3 runs to 15 residues. Per the germline V gene, CDR1 is SGDLS and CDR2 is YYNGEE. The CDR3 loop reads CASSVEGASSYEQYF. Written as DNA, the CDR3 is TGTGCCAGCAGTGTAGAAGGAGCCAGCTCCTACGAGCAGTACTTC.

The chain carries TRBV7-2 and TRBJ1-4; D not certain. The V gene lost 4 bases and the J gene lost 0 bases, with 12 bases spanning the gap. Germline-derived CDR1 and CDR2 are SGHTA and FQGNSA. The CDR3 length is 16 residues. This chain's CDR3 is CASSSSDGATNEKLFF. CDR3 sequence (DNA): TGTGCCAGCAGCTCTTCAGACGGGGCAACTAATGAAAAACTGTTTTTT. The complete variable domain, with remaining parts taken from reference TRBV7-2 and TRBJ1-4, reads GAGVSQSPSNKVTEKGKDVELRCDPISGHTALYWYRQSLGQGLEFLIYFQGNSAPDKSGLPSDRFSAERTGGSVSTLTIQRTQQEDSAVYLCASSSSDGATNEKLFFGSGTQLSVL.

This clonotype was detected a few times. The gene calls are TRBV20-1 and TRBJ1-5; D is uncertain. The CDR3 is made up of 15 amino acids. CDR1 is DFQATT, CDR2 SNEGSKA, per germline (reference sequence). V gave up 0 bases and J gave up 3 bases, with 12 bases separating them. The CDR3 loop reads CSARDLGSYNQPQHF. The CDR3 DNA is TGCAGTGCTAGAGATCTAGGGTCCTACAATCAGCCCCAGCATTTT.

This clonotype was seen a handful of times. The rearrangement uses TRBV6-7 and TRBJ1-5; 9 bases match TRBD1. TRBV6-7 is flagged as an ORF with uncertain function. V dropped 6 bases and J dropped 2; count of bases not matched to a gene: 14. The CDR3 spans 18 residues. The CDR3 nucleotides are TGTGCCAGCAGCTTTGGCGGGACAGGGAGATATGGCAATCAGCCCCAGCATTTT. As protein: CASSFGGTGRYGNQPQHF.

This clonotype has only a few counts. The rearrangement joins TRBV7-9 to TRBJ2-3, with D possibly TRBD1 on 6 matching bases. The CDR3 is made up of 16 amino acids. Trimming took 4 bases from V and 0 from J, leaving 14 bases between them. Germline V gene lookup returns CDR1 SEHNR and CDR2 FQNEAQ (reference sequence). The CDR3 bases are TGTGCCAGCAGCTCGTTACAGGGTAGGAGCACAGATACGCAGTATTTT. Translated, it gives CASSSLQGRSTDTQYF.

This clonotype came up many times. The chain combines TRBV19 with TRBJ1-2; D is unresolved. The CDR3 runs 13 residues. The germline V gene encodes CDR1 LNHDA and CDR2 SQIVND (reference sequence). V shed 5 bases and J shed 1 base, with 8 bases lying between them. Here the CDR3 reads CASSSRGNYGYTF. The CDR3 nucleotides are TGTGCCAGTAGTTCGCGGGGTAACTATGGCTACACCTTC. The whole variable domain, filled in from reference TRBV19 and TRBJ1-2, reads DGGITQSPKYLFRKEGQNVTLSCEQNLNHDAMYWYRQDPGQGLRLIYYSQIVNDFQKGDIAEGYSVSREKKESFPLTVTSAQKNPTAFYLCASSSRGNYGYTFGSGTRLTVV.

This clonotype was seen only a few times. V is TRBV15 and J is TRBJ1-1; no clear D gene. The CDR3 is 13 residues long. V lost 7 bases and J lost 6, with 15 bases in between. Germline CDR1 LNHNV, CDR2 YYDKDF (reference sequence). The CDR3, as DNA: TGTGCCACCAAGACACAGTCAGGTTCTGAAGCTTTCTTT. It specifies CATKTQSGSEAFF.

The chain couples TRBV12-3 or TRBV12-4 to TRBJ2-6; D not resolved. This CDR3 spans 15 amino acids. V gave up 5 bases and J gave up 0 bases, with 8 bases separating them. The CDR3 spells CASSRAFSGANVLTF. CDR3 DNA sequence: TGTGCCAGCAGTCGCGCTTTCTCTGGGGCCAACGTCCTGACTTTC.

The V and J genes are TRBV12-3 or TRBV12-4 and TRBJ2-1; 13 bases map to TRBD2. V lost 6 bases and J lost 6; bases outside the gene matches: 5. CDR3 length: 15 amino acids. Here the CDR3 reads CASRLAGGPPNEQFF. The CDR3 DNA reads TGTGCCAGCAGACTAGCGGGAGGGCCCCCCAATGAGCAGTTCTTC.